This TCR beta chain stems from a study of T cells in Graves' hyperthyroidism and ophthalmopathy. Regions amplified from RNA transcripts were the TCR beta CDR3 regions. The TCR CDR3 was amplified in a first-round RT-PCR using the HTBI primer set. TCRdb re-called the multiplex PCR reads through MiXCR, storing one row per CDR3 protein. Altogether hundreds of thousands of distinct CDR3 sequences are present, just under 45% being singletons, with the ten largest covering 6.5% to 9%. This clonotype was picked up many times. The CDR3 runs to 12 residues. From germline, CDR1 is SGHTA and CDR2 FQGNSA. The V end lost 10 bases, the J end lost 3 bases, and 12 bases lay between the germline ends.

This receptor was identified in an adult man with Graves' disease, either hyperthyroidism or ophthalmopathy (not recorded which). The V and J genes are TRBV7-2 and TRBJ1-1; D not resolved. Sample: peripheral blood or thyroid tissue (not recorded which). CDR3 protein: CATTPRDTEAFF. The DNA of the CDR3 is TGTGCCACCACCCCGAGGGACACTGAAGCTTTCTTT.